This entry is about one T cell receptor beta chain. It was with 60 Vbeta and 13 Jbeta primers that the PCR ran. Data came from immunoSEQ multiplex PCR; TCRdb stores just in-frame clones and leaves some out. The specimen's table records 95,000 to 150,000 clones. This sample was taken from a study of cytomegalovirus exposure and HLA in healthy donors. Sequencing was performed on PBMCs. The receptor comes from a man in his thirties or forties in good health and CMV-seronegative.

The chain's CDR3 is CASSGPGGNEQFF. In DNA form, the CDR3 reads TGTGCCAGCAGCGGGCCAGGGGGGAATGAGCAGTTCTTC. The V gene is TRBV9, the J gene TRBJ2-1; TRBD1 might be the D (7 bases). This CDR3 is built from 13 residues. Germline V lookup: CDR1 SGDLS, CDR2 YYNGEE. V shed 3 bases and J shed 7 bases, with 11 bases lying between them.